The text below deals with one TCR beta chain. The protocol was immunoSEQ multiplex PCR, while the TCRdb copy is restricted to in-frame clones and leaves out a portion. The sample lists about 38,000 clones; just over 90% were seen once. This sample is drawn from a study of T cell changes during pregnancy in multiple sclerosis. Trimming shortened V by 3 bases and J by 3 bases, and 15 bases separated the two germline ends. This CDR3 is 15 amino acids long. CDR1 is SGHNT, CDR2 YENEEA, per germline. The source was CD4+ T cells from peripheral blood mononuclear cells, collected in the third trimester of pregnancy. This clonotype was sampled from a female donor in good health, enrolled as a control in a pregnancy study. This chain joins TRBV11-3 and TRBJ2-7, with D perhaps TRBD2 (5 bases). The CDR3 is CASSFMGGSDYEQYF. CDR3 sequence (DNA): TGTGCCAGCAGCTTTATGGGCGGGTCCGACTACGAGCAGTACTTC.